These 4 T cell receptor beta chains originate from one sample sequenced in a study of blood T cell repertoires in COVID-19. Generated by immunoSEQ multiplex PCR, the TCRdb table keeps only in-frame clones and is missing some. Of 110,000 or so clones listed, around 84% are singletons. The sequenced sample consisted of peripheral blood. The receptors stem from a woman between 40 and 55 years old with acute or convalescent COVID-19.

In nucleotides, the CDR3 is TGTGCCAGCAGCGTAGGAGCGGGGAGCTCCTACGAGCAGTACTTC. Encoded protein: CASSVGAGSSYEQYF. V and J are TRBV9 and TRBJ2-7; 7 bases map to TRBD2. The junction had 3 bases not matched to a gene; V was cut back by 0 bases and J by 0 bases. CDR3 length equals 15 residues. From germline, CDR1 is SGDLS and CDR2 YYNGEE.

The chain combines TRBV7-3 with TRBJ2-4; 7 nucleotides line up with TRBD2. V shed 5 bases, J shed 5 bases, and the junction held 21 bases outside the gene matches. This CDR3 has 19 residues. CDR1 SGHTA and CDR2 FQGTGA come from the germline V gene. CDR3 amino acids: CASSPRDYLTPGSQNIQYF. The CDR3 coding sequence is TGTGCCAGCAGCCCTCGGGACTATCTTACCCCCGGTTCCCAAAACATTCAGTACTTC.

The chain employs TRBV6-5 and TRBJ1-5, with D maybe TRBD1 (5 bases). The CDR3 is made up of 16 amino acids. V lost 0 bases and J lost 5, with 14 bases in between. The germline V gene encodes CDR1 MNHEY and CDR2 SVGAGI. CDR3 sequence: CASSYSYRSADQPQHF. The CDR3 DNA reads as TGTGCCAGCAGTTACTCGTACAGGTCCGCCGATCAGCCCCAGCATTTT.

The rearrangement joins TRBV20-1 to TRBJ2-5; 9 bases fit TRBD1. Germline CDR1 DFQATT, CDR2 SNEGSKA (reference sequence). The CDR3 runs to 11 residues. CDR3 residues: CRTGGQKTQYF. The DNA for the CDR3 is TGCAGGACAGGGGGGCAGAAGACCCAGTACTTC.